The rows below give T cell receptor beta chains drawn from one sample of a study of beta chain features in type 1 diabetes. Clones were sequenced by immunoSEQ multiplex PCR, and TCRdb holds only the in-frame ones, with some missing. Of a few hundred thousand clones in the sample, roughly a tenth were seen once. Specimen: naive CD4+ T cells from blood. Receptor source: a man younger than 40 with type 1 diabetes. CDR3s include the opening cysteine and the closing phenylalanine or tryptophan. The D gene is left open where the match is weak. Some rows have no size entry. The others give once, few or many, or a class for an expanded clone.

d_call	j_call	v_call	clone_size	cdr3_nt	cdr3_aa
TRBD2	TRBJ2-1	TRBV5-4	few	TGTGCCAGCAGCTTGGTAGCGGGGGGTCACAATGAGCAGTTCTTC	CASSLVAGGHNEQFF
.	TRBJ1-6	TRBV7-9	few	TGTGCCAGCAGCTTAAAGGAATCGGGATCACCCCTCCACTTT	CASSLKESGSPLHF
TRBD2	TRBJ2-6	TRBV25-1	few	TGTGCCAGCAGTGAACAGGGAGGGAGCCCTGGGGCCAACGTCCTGACTTTC	CASSEQGGSPGANVLTF
TRBD1	TRBJ1-6	TRBV30	few	TGTGCCTGGACAGGGACAGGGGATTCACCCCTCCACTTT	CAWTGTGDSPLHF
TRBD1	TRBJ1-5	TRBV18	.	TGTGCCAGCTCACCAGGACAGGGCAATCAGCCCCAGCATTTT	CASSPGQGNQPQHF
.	TRBJ2-1	TRBV9	.	TGTGCCAGCAGCGTAGCCGGGTACAATGAGCAGTTCTTC	CASSVAGYNEQFF
TRBD2	TRBJ2-7	TRBV5-6	.	TGTGCCAGCAGCTTGGGGCCGGGAGGGACCTACGAGCAGTACTTC	CASSLGPGGTYEQYF
.	TRBJ2-1	TRBV9	.	TGTGCCAGCAGCGGAAACTTCGGCAATGAGCAGTTCTTC	CASSGNFGNEQFF
.	TRBJ2-5	TRBV5-1	.	TGCGCCAGCAGCTTGCAAGCGGAGGGAGGGACCCAGTACTTC	CASSLQAEGGTQYF
TRBD1	TRBJ1-1	TRBV5-1	.	TGCGCCAGCAGCCCGGGACAGATGAACACTGAAGCTTTCTTT	CASSPGQMNTEAFF
.	TRBJ1-5	TRBV11-2	few	TGTGCCAGCAGCTTTGGAGGGGATCACGGGAAGCCCCAGCATTTT	CASSFGGDHGKPQHF
.	TRBJ2-7	TRBV5-4	.	TGTGCCAGCATCCGCCAGGGAGGGGGCGAGCAGTACTTC	CASIRQGGGEQYF
.	TRBJ2-3	TRBV5-4	.	TGTGCCAGCAGTTATGAAACTTCTAGCACAGATACGCAGTATTTT	CASSYETSSTDTQYF
TRBD1	TRBJ2-7	TRBV5-4	few	TGTGCCAGCAGTTCCCGGGACAGAAGCTCCTACGAGCAGTACTTC	CASSSRDRSSYEQYF
.	TRBJ1-5	TRBV29-1	.	TGCAGCGTTCGGGGAGGGAGCAATCAGCCCCAGCATTTT	CSVRGGSNQPQHF
.	TRBJ2-7	TRBV7-2	.	TGTGCCAGCAGCTTAGCCAGAGGGAAGCAGTACTTC	CASSLARGKQYF
.	TRBJ1-2	TRBV7-9	few	TGTGCCAGCAGCATTCCAGGGGTAGATGGCTACACCTTC	CASSIPGVDGYTF
TRBD1	TRBJ2-1	TRBV27	few	TGTGCCAGCCGACCGGGACAGGACTACAATGAGCAGTTCTTC	CASRPGQDYNEQFF
TRBD1	TRBJ1-4	TRBV7-8	few	TGTGCCAGCAGCTCTTCGACAGGGTTGCGGAAACTGTTTTTT	CASSSSTGLRKLFF
.	TRBJ1-1	TRBV30	few	TGTGCCTGGAGTGTATCCCCGCGGACTGAAGCTTTCTTT	CAWSVSPRTEAFF
TRBD1	TRBJ1-1	TRBV30	few	TGTGCCTGGGACAGGGGGTTGAATAGTGAAGCTTTCTTT	CAWDRGLNSEAFF
.	TRBJ2-1	TRBV6-5	.	TGTGCCAGCAGTTACAACCGGGGAGGTAATGAGCAGTTCTTC	CASSYNRGGNEQFF
.	TRBJ1-5	TRBV28	few	TGTGCCAGCACGATAGTACAGGCCAATCAGCCCCAGCATTTT	CASTIVQANQPQHF